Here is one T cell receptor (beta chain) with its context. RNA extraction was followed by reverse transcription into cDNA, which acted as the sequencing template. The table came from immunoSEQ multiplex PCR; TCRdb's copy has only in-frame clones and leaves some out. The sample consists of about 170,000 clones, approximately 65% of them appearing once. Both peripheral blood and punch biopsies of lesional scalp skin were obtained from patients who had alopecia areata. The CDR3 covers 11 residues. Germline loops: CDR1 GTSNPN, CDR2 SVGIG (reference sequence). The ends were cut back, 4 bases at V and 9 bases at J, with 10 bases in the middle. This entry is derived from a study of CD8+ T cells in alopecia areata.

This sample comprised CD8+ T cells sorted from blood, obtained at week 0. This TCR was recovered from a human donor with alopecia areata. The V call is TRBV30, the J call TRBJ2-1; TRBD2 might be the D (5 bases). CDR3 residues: CAWKRGPEQFF. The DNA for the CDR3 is TGTGCCTGGAAACGGGGTCCTGAGCAGTTCTTC.